The entry below gives a single TCR beta chain sequence along with its context. These data are taken from a study of blood T cell repertoires in COVID-19. The V end lost 5 bases, the J end lost 6 bases, and 17 bases lay between the germline ends. Germline V lookup: CDR1 SGHNT, CDR2 YENEEA. The CDR3 contains 15 residues. Measured with immunoSEQ multiplex PCR; TCRdb has only the in-frame clones, and not every one. Found here are 110,000 to 150,000 clones, 79% of them singletons; the top ten hold 7% to 9%. The clonotype was recovered from a man in his fifties or sixties with active or convalescent COVID-19. The specimen was peripheral blood. V gene TRBV11-3 combines with J gene TRBJ2-1; D possibly corresponds to TRBD2 (6 bases). Here the CDR3 reads CASSPTSLGGNEQFF. The DNA for the CDR3 is TGTGCCAGCAGCCCAACTAGCCTTGGGGGCAATGAGCAGTTCTTC.